This T cell receptor beta chain was profiled in a study of T cells in Graves' hyperthyroidism and ophthalmopathy. RNA transcripts served as the template for amplifying TCR beta CDR3 regions. In the first-round RT-PCR of the TCR CDR3, the HTBI primer set was used. TCRdb fed the multiplex PCR reads into MiXCR, producing one record per CDR3 protein. This sample has 500,000 to 750,000 distinct CDR3 sequences; roughly 14% occur once, and the top ten carry under 7.5%. CDR3 length: 15 residues. CDR1 and CDR2 (germline): SGHRS, YFSETQ. V gave up 1 base and J gave up 4 bases; unmatched junction bases: 7. The sample taken for sequencing was blood. The chain is built from TRBV5-1 and TRBJ2-7; 8 bases agree with TRBD2. This receptor was obtained from a woman in her 30s with Graves' hyperthyroidism. CDR3 coding DNA: TGCGCCAGCAGCTTGACTAGCGGACAGACATACGAGCAGTACTTC. This translates into CASSLTSGQTYEQYF.